This TCR beta chain derives from a study of blood T cell repertoires in COVID-19. Study summary: Some COVID-19 samples were acute and others convalescent; all came from the United States, Italy and Spain. The cDNA or gDNA used as material had been derived from T cells, B-cell-depleted T cells, or PBMCs.

Per the study methods: Quantification of nucleated cells was approximated via reference gene primer amplification. Produced via immunoSEQ multiplex PCR; TCRdb's table is partial and in-frame only. V, J and clone size are those of that table, while D and trimming were read from the DNA. The sample holds about 330,000 clones, 88% seen once. V lost 1 base, J lost 0 bases, and 13 bases lay in between. The V gene's germline CDR1 is LNHDA and CDR2 SQIVND (reference sequence). This CDR3 comprises 17 residues. The receptor's source is a woman aged 45-65 years with active or convalescent COVID-19. J is TRBJ1-3 and V is TRBV19, with D perhaps TRBD1 (5 bases). Sequenced sample: peripheral blood. The CDR3 nucleotides read TGTGCCAGTAGTATAGCCGCACAGGTCTACTCTGGAAACACCATATATTTT. This gives the protein CASSIAAQVYSGNTIYF.